One TCR beta chain is described in this entry. As originally analysed: How many nucleated cells were present was estimated from reference gene primer amplification. Produced via immunoSEQ multiplex PCR; TCRdb's table is partial and in-frame only. The V and J calls and the clone size are those of that table, but D and trimming were determined from the DNA. The sample has 23,000 or so clones; around 88% are singletons. The data were taken from a study of blood T cell repertoires in COVID-19. Study overall: COVID-19 samples from acute and convalescent phases originated in the United States, Italy and Spain. Sample material is recorded as cDNA or gDNA derived from T cells, B-cell-depleted T cells, or PBMCs.

This TCR derives from a man aged 65-85 years with active COVID-19. The specimen sequenced was peripheral blood.

The CDR3 DNA reads TGTGCCAGCAGTTACGCAGAATACGAGCAGTACTTC. This encodes CASSYAEYEQYF. The chain joins TRBV6-2 or TRBV6-3 to TRBJ2-7; D ambiguous. This CDR3 contains 12 residues. The germline V gene encodes CDR1 MNHEY and CDR2 SVGEGT. V lost 2 bases and J 4 bases, leaving 6 bases between the germline ends.